Following are 7 T cell receptor beta chains from one sample sequenced in a study of Ad26.COV2.S vaccination and SARS-CoV-2 variants. Only in-frame clones appear in the TCRdb table, and some are missing; sequencing was by immunoSEQ multiplex PCR. The data contain roughly 680,000 clones, around 89% of them singletons. The treatment denotes: about 20 received Ad26.COV2.S at low or high dose, single or two shots; about 5 received placebo; per-sample allocation not given. Specimen acquisition occurred on day 63 following the initial vaccine or placebo injection. Material: peripheral blood, obtained in a trial of Ad26.COV2.S vaccine versus placebo. The origin of the receptors is a person between 18 and 60 years old who received the Ad26.COV2.S COVID-19 vaccine or a placebo.

The chain employs TRBV6-6 and TRBJ1-2; D unclear. This CDR3 region has 12 residues. In germline, CDR1 is MNHNY, CDR2 SVGAGI (reference sequence). Trimming took 6 bases from V and 4 from J, leaving 9 bases between them. The DNA of the CDR3 is TGTGCCAGCAGCCCCCTAGTCTATGGCTACACCTTC. Protein: CASSPLVYGYTF.

The chain employs TRBV20-1 and TRBJ2-7; 8 bases align to TRBD2. V gave up 7 bases and J gave up 12 bases; unmatched junction bases: 11. The CDR3 covers 11 residues. Per germline, CDR1 DFQATT and CDR2 SNEGSKA (reference sequence). The CDR3 DNA sequence: TGCAGTGTCCGAGGGGCGGGGGGCTTGTACTTC. Encoded protein: CSVRGAGGLYF.

The rearrangement joins TRBV19 to TRBJ2-2; D not certain. The CDR3 totals 12 residues. Per the germline V gene, CDR1 is LNHDA and CDR2 is SQIVND (reference sequence). The V end was cut by 4 bases, the J end by 10 bases, with 10 bases between. CDR3 sequence (DNA): TGTGCCAGTAGTAGGCAGAGCGTGGAGCTGTTTTTT. This codes for CASSRQSVELFF. The full variable domain, completed using reference TRBV19 and TRBJ2-2, is DGGITQSPKYLFRKEGQNVTLSCEQNLNHDAMYWYRQDPGQGLRLIYYSQIVNDFQKGDIAEGYSVSREKKESFPLTVTSAQKNPTAFYLCASSRQSVELFFGEGSRLTVL.

This clone appeared a single time. This chain joins TRBV6-5 and TRBJ1-2, with D maybe TRBD1 (6 bases). Germline CDR1 and CDR2: MNHEY and SVGAGI. The CDR3 is 14 amino acids. Between the trimmed V and J ends, which lost 5 bases and 8 bases, there was a span of 18 bases. Written as DNA, the CDR3 is TGTGCCAGCAGTCTCGACCTCAGGGGTTTCGGCTACACCTTC. This codes for CASSLDLRGFGYTF.

The V gene is TRBV4-3, the J gene TRBJ1-1, with D perhaps matching TRBD1 (6 bases). Germline CDR1 is LGHNA and CDR2 is YSLEER. CDR3 length: 12 residues. V was clipped by 4 bases and J by 7 bases, with 10 bases between them. The CDR3 reads CASSLTGNEAFF. Here the CDR3 DNA reads TGCGCCAGCAGCCTTACAGGGAATGAAGCTTTCTTT.

The chain combines TRBV7-2 with TRBJ1-4; a weak D match, TRBD1 (5 bases). The V gene lost 3 bases and the J gene lost 7 bases, with 12 bases spanning the gap. The CDR3 length is 14 residues. CDR1 and CDR2 (germline): SGHTA, FQGNSA. In nucleotides, the CDR3 is TGTGCCAGCAGCTTGGGGACGAGCGGTGAAAAACTGTTTTTT. This sequence encodes CASSLGTSGEKLFF. The variable domain in full, with the rest retrieved from reference TRBV7-2 and TRBJ1-4, is GAGVSQSPSNKVTEKGKDVELRCDPISGHTALYWYRQSLGQGLEFLIYFQGNSAPDKSGLPSDRFSAERTGGSVSTLTIQRTQQEDSAVYLCASSLGTSGEKLFFGSGTQLSVL.

The rearrangement links TRBV6-2 or TRBV6-3 to TRBJ2-2, with 7 bases matching TRBD1. Germline V gene data show CDR1 as MNHEY and CDR2 as SVGEGT. The CDR3 consists of 14 residues. With V trimmed by 6 bases and J by 2 bases, 3 bases remained unmatched. CDR3 nucleotides: TGTGCCAGCAGCCGACAGGGTAACACCGGGGAGCTGTTTTTT. Protein product: CASSRQGNTGELFF.